Presented here are 14 T cell receptor beta chains from one specimen sequenced in a study of circulating and synovial CD4+ cells in juvenile arthritis. TCRdb keeps only in-frame clones here, not all; method: immunoSEQ multiplex PCR. The table includes roughly 1,200 clones, about 87% detected once. Material: HLA-DR+ CD4+ T cells from blood. This sample's subset: circulating pathogenic-like lymphocytes, sorted as HLA-DR+CD14-CD3+CD4+CD25low/- blood T cells. These receptors all stem from a human patient with juvenile idiopathic arthritis. Some clones in this sample may be carry-over from other donors' samples.

The chain employs TRBV30 and TRBJ1-3; a possible D gene is TRBD1 (6 bases). Per germline, CDR1 GTSNPN and CDR2 SVGIG (reference sequence). V was shortened by 4 bases and J by 4 bases, with 14 bases between the two germline ends. The CDR3 sequence is 14 residues long. The CDR3 DNA is TGTGCCTGGAAATTGGGGGCCATGGGAAACACCATATATTTT. Translating it yields CAWKLGAMGNTIYF.

The gene calls are TRBV20-1 and TRBJ2-7; D not certain. Germline V gene lookup returns CDR1 DFQATT and CDR2 SNEGSKA (reference sequence). Between the trimmed V and J ends, which lost 6 bases and 7 bases, there was a span of 13 bases. CDR3 length: 11 residues. In DNA, the CDR3 is TGCAGTGCCACCGCAACCGGGGAGCAGTACTTC. Translating it yields CSATATGEQYF.

The chain employs TRBV11-2 and TRBJ1-6, with a tentative D call TRBD1 (6 bases). Germline CDR1 and CDR2: SGHAT and FQNNGV. This CDR3 contains 16 residues. V dropped 5 bases and J dropped 0 bases, with 11 bases sitting between them. CDR3 protein: CASSPQGGSYNSPLHF. Written as DNA, the CDR3 is TGTGCCAGCAGCCCCCAAGGGGGCTCCTATAATTCACCCCTCCACTTT.

V gene TRBV4-2 combines with J gene TRBJ2-7; 9 nucleotides match TRBD2. The trim removed 2 bases at V and 4 bases at J, leaving 15 bases unmatched. This CDR3 spans 18 amino acids. The germline CDR1 and CDR2 sequences are LGHNA and YNFKEQ. The CDR3 sequence: CASSQTPGLASLSYEQYF. The CDR3 DNA sequence: TGTGCCAGCAGCCAAACCCCGGGACTAGCCTCGTTAAGTTACGAGCAGTACTTC.

The chain uses TRBV7-2 and TRBJ2-2, with D perhaps matching TRBD1 (5 bases). V lost 5 bases and J 6 bases, leaving 10 bases between the germline ends. The CDR3 has 13 residues. The germline V gene has CDR1 SGHTA and CDR2 FQGNSA. As DNA, the CDR3 is TGTGCCAGCAGCAAAGGGGCCGCCGGGGAGCTGTTTTTT. This gives the protein CASSKGAAGELFF.

The CDR3 reads CASSLDRANTEAFF. The CDR3 nucleotides are TGTGCCAGCAGCTTAGACAGGGCGAACACTGAAGCTTTCTTT. The V gene is TRBV11-2, the J gene TRBJ1-1, with D tentatively TRBD1 (5 bases). From germline, CDR1 is SGHAT and CDR2 FQNNGV. There are 14 residues in the CDR3. Trimming took off 0 bases at V and 1 base at J, with 6 bases between the two ends.

The CDR3 nucleotides are TGTGCCAGTCAACAGGGGCCAGGTGAAAAACTGTTTTTT. It translates to CASQQGPGEKLFF. The gene calls are TRBV6-1 and TRBJ1-4; the match to TRBD1 covers 7 bases. CDR3 length equals 13 residues. The germline V gene encodes CDR1 MNHNS and CDR2 SASEGT. V dropped 9 bases and J dropped 7; count of bases not matched to a gene: 8.

V gene TRBV5-1 combines with J gene TRBJ2-2, with 9 bases identical to TRBD2. This CDR3 spans 17 amino acids. The germline gives CDR1 SGHRS, CDR2 YFSETQ. Trimming removed 4 bases from V and 1 base from J; junction bases left unmatched: 8. CDR3 region: CASSVTISGRNTGELFF. For the CDR3, the DNA is TGCGCCAGCAGCGTCACGATTAGCGGGAGGAACACCGGGGAGCTGTTTTTT.

V gene TRBV2 combines with J gene TRBJ2-7, with 11 bases matching TRBD2. Trimming took 6 bases from V and 5 from J; bases not matched to a gene: 6. There are 14 residues in the CDR3. The germline CDR1 and CDR2 sequences are SNHLY and FYNNEI. CDR3 residues: CASRGLAGSHEQYF. As DNA, the CDR3 is TGTGCCAGCAGAGGACTAGCGGGTTCCCACGAGCAGTACTTC.

This sequence joins TRBV28 and TRBJ2-7; unclear D gene. There are 16 residues in the CDR3. CDR1 is MDHEN and CDR2 is SYDVKM in the germline V gene. The V gene lost 6 bases and the J gene lost 2 bases, with 20 bases spanning the gap. The chain's CDR3 is CASRSPVLTLTYEQYF. Here the CDR3 DNA reads TGTGCCAGCAGATCCCCCGTTCTGACTTTAACCTACGAGCAGTACTTC.

This CDR3 reads CASSEAGTGYGYTF. The DNA of the CDR3 is TGTGCCAGCAGTGAAGCCGGGACAGGGTATGGCTACACCTTC. This sequence joins TRBV6-1 and TRBJ1-2; TRBD1 matches at 9 bases. The length of the CDR3 is 14 residues. The V segment lost 0 bases and the J segment 5 bases; nucleotides outside the gene matches: 1. Germline values: CDR1 MNHNS, CDR2 SASEGT.

V and J are TRBV5-6 and TRBJ1-2; D gene unclear. The V gene's germline CDR1 is SGHDT and CDR2 YYEEEE. The CDR3 runs to 14 residues. The germline V and J ends were trimmed by 1 base and 0 bases, with 7 bases remaining between them. CDR3 amino acids: CASSLPGANYGYTF. CDR3 DNA sequence: TGTGCCAGCAGCTTGCCGGGAGCTAACTATGGCTACACCTTC.

Remarks on this clone: The identical CDR3 is also encoded by other nucleotide sequences in the sample. V is TRBV30 and J is TRBJ1-6; D uncertain. Germline V gives CDR1 GTSNPN, CDR2 SVGIG (reference sequence). The CDR3 sequence is 15 residues long. The V and J ends lost 2 bases and 7 bases respectively, with 15 bases between them. CDR3: CAWSLGGMENSPLHF. DNA for the CDR3: TGTGCCTGGAGTTTGGGAGGGATGGAAAATTCACCCCTCCACTTT.

This clone occurred a few times. The chain uses TRBV28 and TRBJ2-2, with D maybe TRBD1 (5 bases). V was clipped by 6 bases and J by 1 base, with 9 bases between them. The CDR3 consists of 14 residues. CDR1 and CDR2 (germline): MDHEN, SYDVKM. The CDR3 here is CASRSTVNTGELFF. CDR3 DNA sequence: TGTGCCAGCAGGTCGACAGTGAACACCGGGGAGCTGTTTTTT.